What follows describes a single T cell receptor (beta chain). This sample was taken from a study of T cell responses to AZD1222 COVID-19 vaccine. The germline CDR1 and CDR2 sequences are MGHRA and YSYEKL. Trimming shortened V by 1 base and J by 9 bases, and 10 bases separated the two germline ends. The CDR3 spans 14 residues. TCRdb's copy holds only in-frame clones and misses some; the assay was immunoSEQ multiplex PCR. There are over 65,000 clones in the sample; around 73% occur only once, and roughly 20% lies in the top ten. The receptor was isolated from an adult in good health. Material: peripheral blood, obtained on day 0 of AZD1222 vaccination. The rearrangement links TRBV4-1 to TRBJ1-6, with TRBD1 as a possible D gene (5 bases). This chain's CDR3 is CASSQAGGGSPLHF. CDR3 coding DNA: TGCGCCAGCAGCCAAGCGGGGGGGGGTTCACCCCTCCACTTT.